This record covers a single TCR beta chain. This sample was taken from a study of blood T cell repertoires in COVID-19. About the research overall: The United States, Italy and Spain were the sources of the acute and convalescent COVID-19 samples.

Donors were grouped by their self-reported clinical history. CDR3 length: 13 amino acids. Trimming pared 5 bases from V and 6 bases from J, leaving 10 bases between. Germline loops: CDR1 LNHNV, CDR2 YYDKDF (reference sequence). Authors' analysis steps: Nucleated cell number was recorded as an estimate derived from reference gene primer amplification. Sequenced by immunoSEQ multiplex PCR; TCRdb stores in-frame clones only, minus some. D and trimming come from the DNA, and the V and J calls and clone size come from that table. The sample includes approximately 250,000 clones, about 90% of them seen just once.

This sequence was found in a middle-aged woman who had been exposed to COVID-19. Input material: PBMCs or T cells enriched from blood (not recorded which). The gene calls are TRBV15 and TRBJ2-2; D call uncertain. The CDR3 loop is CATSPREAGELFF. The CDR3 coding sequence is TGTGCCACCAGCCCCCGAGAGGCCGGGGAGCTGTTTTTT.